These T cell receptor beta chains were read from a single sample in a study of OX40 agonist ivuxolimab in advanced cancers. Assay: immunoSEQ multiplex PCR; the TCRdb copy retains only in-frame clones and omits some. Of roughly 63,000 clones listed, around nine tenths were seen once; the top ten hold 2% to 2.5%. Source: CD4+ or CD8+ T cells sorted from blood, taken in a trial of the OX40 agonist ivuxolimab. These receptors were obtained from an adult with an advanced solid tumor such as melanoma, head and neck, liver or kidney cancer. Both conserved end residues are part of each CDR3. D genes are given only for firm matches. Clone size, where shown, is once, few, many, or a class for clones that have expanded.

abundance: NA; j_gene: TRBJ2-3; d_gene: NA; v_gene: TRBV12-2; CDR3nt: TGTGCAAGTCGCTTAATTGGCGGTAAGCGGGGGCTGGTGGATACGCAGTATTTT; CDR3aa: CASRLIGGKRGLVDTQYF
abundance: NA; j_gene: TRBJ1-1; d_gene: NA; v_gene: TRBV25-1; CDR3nt: TGTGCCAGCAGTGAATCGGGCACTCAGAACACTGAAGCTTTCTTT; CDR3aa: CASSESGTQNTEAFF
abundance: NA; j_gene: TRBJ1-2; d_gene: TRBD1; v_gene: TRBV6-5; CDR3nt: TGTGCCAGCAGCCCACGGGACAGCTTAAACTATGGCTACACCTTC; CDR3aa: CASSPRDSLNYGYTF
abundance: NA; j_gene: TRBJ2-1; d_gene: TRBD2; v_gene: TRBV4-1; CDR3nt: TGCGCCAGCAGCCAAGGTGGCGGGAGGGCCCTCTACAATGAGCAGTTCTTC; CDR3aa: CASSQGGGRALYNEQFF
abundance: few; j_gene: TRBJ2-1; d_gene: NA; v_gene: TRBV29-1; CDR3nt: TGCAGCGTTGATCGGGCATCCTACAATGAGCAGTTCTTC; CDR3aa: CSVDRASYNEQFF
abundance: few; j_gene: TRBJ1-1; d_gene: NA; v_gene: TRBV13; CDR3nt: TGTGCCAGCAGCTTAGGCGACAGGTCAATGACTGAAGCTTTCTTT; CDR3aa: CASSLGDRSMTEAFF
abundance: NA; j_gene: TRBJ2-5; d_gene: NA; v_gene: TRBV5-1; CDR3nt: TGCGCCAGCAGCTTTTCGGGGCGTGGAGGGGAGACCCAGTACTTC; CDR3aa: CASSFSGRGGETQYF
abundance: NA; j_gene: TRBJ2-3; d_gene: NA; v_gene: TRBV5-1; CDR3nt: TGCGCCAGCAGCTTGGGCACTGGGCGTGATACGCAGTATTTT; CDR3aa: CASSLGTGRDTQYF
abundance: NA; j_gene: TRBJ2-7; d_gene: NA; v_gene: TRBV2; CDR3nt: TGTGCCAGCACCCTGACCTACGAGCAGTACTTC; CDR3aa: CASTLTYEQYF
abundance: NA; j_gene: TRBJ2-1; d_gene: NA; v_gene: TRBV7-2; CDR3nt: TGTGCCAGCAGTACTAGCCCGCCTTACAATGAGCAGTTCTTC; CDR3aa: CASSTSPPYNEQFF
abundance: NA; j_gene: TRBJ2-3; d_gene: TRBD1; v_gene: TRBV9; CDR3nt: TGTGCCAGCAGCGTAGGGCAGGGGGTTATCACAGATACGCAGTATTTT; CDR3aa: CASSVGQGVITDTQYF
abundance: NA; j_gene: TRBJ2-7; d_gene: TRBD1; v_gene: TRBV27; CDR3nt: TGTGCCAGCGGACAGGGAGGATACGAGCAGTACTTC; CDR3aa: CASGQGGYEQYF
abundance: NA; j_gene: TRBJ2-3; d_gene: NA; v_gene: TRBV18; CDR3nt: TGTGCCAGCTCACCACCCGCACCGGGTACGCAGTATTTT; CDR3aa: CASSPPAPGTQYF
abundance: NA; j_gene: TRBJ1-2; d_gene: NA; v_gene: TRBV7-9; CDR3nt: TGTGCCAGCAGCCGTGACAGTCTCTATGGCTACACCTTC; CDR3aa: CASSRDSLYGYTF
abundance: NA; j_gene: TRBJ2-5; d_gene: TRBD2; v_gene: TRBV5-1; CDR3nt: TGCGCCAGCAGCTTGCCTAGCGGGAGGGCCCGGGAGACCCAGTACTTC; CDR3aa: CASSLPSGRARETQYF
abundance: NA; j_gene: TRBJ2-1; d_gene: NA; v_gene: TRBV11-2; CDR3nt: TGTGCCAGCAGCTTAGTATCCCCTTCCTACAATGAGCAGTTCTTC; CDR3aa: CASSLVSPSYNEQFF
abundance: NA; j_gene: TRBJ2-7; d_gene: TRBD1; v_gene: TRBV19; CDR3nt: TGTGCCAGTAGGGCGAGCGACAGGGTGGCCGAGCAGTACTTC; CDR3aa: CASRASDRVAEQYF
abundance: NA; j_gene: TRBJ1-3; d_gene: NA; v_gene: TRBV19; CDR3nt: TGTGCCAGTCGTCACTCTGGAAACACCATATATTTT; CDR3aa: CASRHSGNTIYF
abundance: NA; j_gene: TRBJ2-1; d_gene: TRBD2; v_gene: TRBV18; CDR3nt: TGTGCCAGCTCACCACGGGCTAGCGGGCCATCCTACAATGAGCAGTTCTTC; CDR3aa: CASSPRASGPSYNEQFF
abundance: NA; j_gene: TRBJ2-1; d_gene: NA; v_gene: TRBV7-3; CDR3nt: TGTGCCAGCAGCTCTGGACTGTACAATGAGCAGTTCTTC; CDR3aa: CASSSGLYNEQFF
abundance: once; j_gene: TRBJ2-5; d_gene: TRBD1; v_gene: TRBV9; CDR3nt: TGTGCCAGCAGCTCCGGGACAGTGCCACAAGAGACCCAGTACTTC; CDR3aa: CASSSGTVPQETQYF
abundance: NA; j_gene: TRBJ1-5; d_gene: TRBD1; v_gene: TRBV5-6; CDR3nt: TGTGCCAGCAGTTGGGGACAGGGTGGCAATCAGCCCCAGCATTTT; CDR3aa: CASSWGQGGNQPQHF
abundance: NA; j_gene: TRBJ2-4; d_gene: NA; v_gene: TRBV9; CDR3nt: TGTGCCAGCAGCGTAGAGCCCACGGTTGGCAAAAACATTCAGTACTTC; CDR3aa: CASSVEPTVGKNIQYF
abundance: few; j_gene: TRBJ2-5; d_gene: TRBD2; v_gene: TRBV27; CDR3nt: TGTGCCAGCAGAGAAGCGGGGGGCCTCCAAGAGACCCAGTACTTC; CDR3aa: CASREAGGLQETQYF
abundance: NA; j_gene: TRBJ1-4; d_gene: NA; v_gene: TRBV9; CDR3nt: TGTGCCAGCAGCGTAGGAGGTGGGGGGGCGGTCGGTGAAAAACTGTTTTTT; CDR3aa: CASSVGGGGAVGEKLFF
abundance: NA; j_gene: TRBJ2-7; d_gene: NA; v_gene: TRBV14; CDR3nt: TGTGCCAGCAGCCAAGATGGATCATTTAACTACGAGCAGTACTTC; CDR3aa: CASSQDGSFNYEQYF
abundance: NA; j_gene: TRBJ2-2; d_gene: NA; v_gene: TRBV5-4; CDR3nt: TGTGCCAGCAGCTTACAGGGGAGGCACACCGGGGAGCTGTTTTTT; CDR3aa: CASSLQGRHTGELFF
abundance: NA; j_gene: TRBJ1-3; d_gene: NA; v_gene: TRBV9; CDR3nt: TGTGCCAGCAGCGTAGTCGGAGGAGGGCTCGGAAACACCATATATTTT; CDR3aa: CASSVVGGGLGNTIYF
abundance: NA; j_gene: TRBJ2-5; d_gene: TRBD1; v_gene: TRBV7-2; CDR3nt: TGTGCCAGCAGCATCTCGACAGGGTACGAGACCCAGTACTTC; CDR3aa: CASSISTGYETQYF
abundance: NA; j_gene: TRBJ2-3; d_gene: TRBD2; v_gene: TRBV2; CDR3nt: TGTGCCAGCAGGGCCCTAGCGGGAGTGACAGATACGCAGTATTTT; CDR3aa: CASRALAGVTDTQYF
abundance: NA; j_gene: TRBJ1-5; d_gene: NA; v_gene: TRBV28; CDR3nt: TGTGCCAGCAGTTTGTCCGTAAAGGGGCAGCGGGAGCCCCAGCATTTT; CDR3aa: CASSLSVKGQREPQHF
abundance: NA; j_gene: TRBJ2-7; d_gene: TRBD1; v_gene: TRBV5-1; CDR3nt: TGCGCCAGCAGCTGGGGACAGGGGGCATACGAGCAGTACTTC; CDR3aa: CASSWGQGAYEQYF
abundance: NA; j_gene: TRBJ2-5; d_gene: NA; v_gene: TRBV5-1; CDR3nt: TGCGCCAGCAGCTTTAGCGCTTCCCAAGAGACCCAGTACTTC; CDR3aa: CASSFSASQETQYF
abundance: NA; j_gene: TRBJ2-2; d_gene: NA; v_gene: TRBV7-2; CDR3nt: TGTGCCAGCAGCTCAACAGACACCGGGGAGCTGTTTTTT; CDR3aa: CASSSTDTGELFF
abundance: NA; j_gene: TRBJ2-5; d_gene: TRBD2; v_gene: TRBV7-2; CDR3nt: TGTGCCAGCAGCCCGGGACTAGCGGGGGGCCAAGGGACCCAGTACTTC; CDR3aa: CASSPGLAGGQGTQYF
abundance: NA; j_gene: TRBJ1-2; d_gene: TRBD1; v_gene: TRBV4-1; CDR3nt: TGCGCCAGCAGCCAACCTAAGACAGGGGGTCTGAACTATGGCTACACCTTC; CDR3aa: CASSQPKTGGLNYGYTF
abundance: NA; j_gene: TRBJ1-1; d_gene: TRBD1; v_gene: TRBV6-5; CDR3nt: TGTGCCAGCAGTTATGGGACAGGGCTGAACACTGAAGCTTTCTTT; CDR3aa: CASSYGTGLNTEAFF
abundance: NA; j_gene: TRBJ2-1; d_gene: TRBD2; v_gene: TRBV14; CDR3nt: TGTGCCAGCAGCCAAGCCTATCTAGGTAGCGGGAGATTAGGCTCCTACAATGAGCAGTTCTTC; CDR3aa: CASSQAYLGSGRLGSYNEQFF
abundance: NA; j_gene: TRBJ2-1; d_gene: TRBD1; v_gene: TRBV19; CDR3nt: TGTGCCAGTAGTCCGATCCGGGACAGGGGCCGAGATGAGCAGTTCTTC; CDR3aa: CASSPIRDRGRDEQFF
abundance: few; j_gene: TRBJ2-2; d_gene: NA; v_gene: TRBV21-1; CDR3nt: TGTGCCAGCAGCAACGTAAGGATCCCCGGGGAGCTGTTTTTT; CDR3aa: CASSNVRIPGELFF
abundance: NA; j_gene: TRBJ1-1; d_gene: NA; v_gene: TRBV14; CDR3nt: TGTGCCAGCAGCCAAGCCCGAGGGGGGAACACTGAAGCTTTCTTT; CDR3aa: CASSQARGGNTEAFF
abundance: NA; j_gene: TRBJ1-1; d_gene: TRBD1; v_gene: TRBV18; CDR3nt: TGTGCCAGCTCACTGCGGGACAGTGAAGCTTTCTTT; CDR3aa: CASSLRDSEAFF
abundance: NA; j_gene: TRBJ1-4; d_gene: NA; v_gene: TRBV7-6; CDR3nt: TGTGCCAGCAGCTTAGTTTCGACCAAAAGGGATGAAAAACTGTTTTTT; CDR3aa: CASSLVSTKRDEKLFF
abundance: NA; j_gene: TRBJ1-5; d_gene: NA; v_gene: TRBV2; CDR3nt: TGTGCTAGCACAGAGCAAGGACCTAGCAATCAGCCCCAGCATTTT; CDR3aa: CASTEQGPSNQPQHF
abundance: NA; j_gene: TRBJ1-2; d_gene: NA; v_gene: TRBV19; CDR3nt: TGTGCCAGTAGTATAGATTCCGGACAGAACTATGGCTACACCTTC; CDR3aa: CASSIDSGQNYGYTF
abundance: NA; j_gene: TRBJ1-3; d_gene: NA; v_gene: TRBV11-2; CDR3nt: TGTGCCAGCAGCCCCTCGGGGGGATCTGGAAACACCATATATTTT; CDR3aa: CASSPSGGSGNTIYF
abundance: once; j_gene: TRBJ2-2; d_gene: TRBD1; v_gene: TRBV4-3; CDR3nt: TGCGCCAGCAATACAGGGGCTGGCACCGGGGAGCTGTTTTTT; CDR3aa: CASNTGAGTGELFF
abundance: NA; j_gene: TRBJ2-7; d_gene: TRBD1; v_gene: TRBV11-2; CDR3nt: TGTGCCAGCAGCAGGGACAGGGGAGGCGAGCAGTACTTC; CDR3aa: CASSRDRGGEQYF
abundance: NA; j_gene: TRBJ2-1; d_gene: NA; v_gene: TRBV16; CDR3nt: TGTGCCAGCAGCCGGAACCCTCGGGATGAGCAGTTCTTC; CDR3aa: CASSRNPRDEQFF